The next 28 T cell receptor beta chains were all read from a single sample in a study of blood T cell repertoires in COVID-19. The protocol was immunoSEQ multiplex PCR, while the TCRdb copy is restricted to in-frame clones and leaves out a portion. The data hold about 240,000 clones, with roughly 89% observed a single time. The sample taken for sequencing was PBMCs or T cells enriched from blood (not recorded which). The origin of the receptors is a woman aged 30 to 39 who had recovered from COVID-19.

V and J are TRBV19 and TRBJ2-6, with no clear D. Trimming shortened V by 7 bases and J by 4 bases, and 5 bases separated the two germline ends. The CDR3 consists of 12 residues. Germline V gene data show CDR1 as LNHDA and CDR2 as SQIVND (reference sequence). In DNA, the CDR3 is TGTGCCAGTACCCAGGGGGCCAACGTCCTGACTTTC. This translates into CASTQGANVLTF.

This chain joins TRBV4-1 and TRBJ1-1; D is unresolved. The ends were cut back, 3 bases at V and 0 bases at J, with 17 bases in the middle. CDR1 is MGHRA and CDR2 is YSYEKL in the germline V gene. CDR3 length equals 17 residues. The CDR3: CASSHRPAGSMNTEAFF. CDR3 DNA sequence: TGCGCCAGCAGCCACCGCCCTGCGGGAAGCATGAACACTGAAGCTTTCTTT.

V gene TRBV4-2 combines with J gene TRBJ2-6; 8 bases are a match to TRBD1. The CDR3 consists of 17 residues. Per germline, CDR1 LGHNA and CDR2 YNFKEQ. Germline trimming cut 4 bases from V and 0 bases from J; bases unmatched to any gene: 5. In DNA form, the CDR3 reads TGTGCCAGCAGCCCGAGGACAGGGAACTCTGGGGCCAACGTCCTGACTTTC. Encoded protein: CASSPRTGNSGANVLTF.

The rearrangement joins TRBV19 to TRBJ1-6; D is possibly TRBD1 (6 bases). This CDR3 contains 14 residues. The germline V and J ends were trimmed by 6 bases and 4 bases, with 10 bases remaining between them. The germline CDR1 and CDR2 sequences are LNHDA and SQIVND (reference sequence). The CDR3 here is CASSTGTYNSPLHF. The DNA for the CDR3 is TGTGCCAGTAGCACAGGGACGTATAATTCACCCCTCCACTTT.

For the CDR3, the DNA is TGTGCCACCAGCAGGGACAGGGGACAAGAGACCCAGTACTTC. Its translation: CATSRDRGQETQYF. The gene calls are TRBV15 and TRBJ2-5; 9 bases are shared with TRBD1. Losses at the gene ends were 3 bases for V and 2 bases for J; bases not matched to a gene: 1. The CDR3 has 14 residues. Germline CDR1 LNHNV, CDR2 YYDKDF (reference sequence).

The chain couples TRBV6-6 to TRBJ1-1; possible D gene TRBD1, 6 bases. Germline V gene data show CDR1 as MNHNY and CDR2 as SVGAGI (reference sequence). The V end was cut by 6 bases, the J end by 1 base, with 9 bases between. The CDR3 spans 13 residues. CDR3 protein: CASRTGWNTEAFF. CDR3 sequence (DNA): TGTGCCAGCAGAACAGGGTGGAACACTGAAGCTTTCTTT.

The chain is built from TRBV10-3 and TRBJ2-1, with 9 bases matching TRBD1. Germline V CDR1 and CDR2: ENHRY, SYGVKD. This CDR3 comprises 15 residues. V was pared by 10 bases and J by 5 bases, with 12 bases of the junction left unmatched. The CDR3 nucleotides are TGTGCCACCGAGGGACAGGGAGGAACCAACAATGAGCAGTTCTTC. It specifies CATEGQGGTNNEQFF.

The chain couples TRBV4-3 to TRBJ2-4; TRBD1 might be the D (5 bases). The germline V gene encodes CDR1 LGHNA and CDR2 YSLEER. This CDR3 contains 16 residues. V was cut by 0 bases and J by 0 bases, with 9 bases left in between. This CDR3 is CASSQDLGLAKNIQYF. The CDR3 DNA follows: TGCGCCAGCAGCCAAGATCTGGGGCTAGCCAAAAACATTCAGTACTTC.

The chain has TRBV6-1 and TRBJ2-6; no clear D gene. Germline CDR1 is MNHNS and CDR2 is SASEGT. V gave up 1 base and J gave up 0 bases, with 7 bases separating them. The CDR3 is made up of 16 amino acids. The CDR3 DNA reads as TGTGCCAGCAGTGAAGGGCCGAACTCTGGGGCCAACGTCCTGACTTTC. Residues: CASSEGPNSGANVLTF.

The chain employs TRBV27 and TRBJ1-6; a possible D gene is TRBD1 (6 bases). Trimming removed 3 bases at V and 7 bases at J, with 10 bases between. Germline CDR1 is MNHEY and CDR2 is SMNVEV (reference sequence). The CDR3 is 14 residues long. The DNA of the CDR3 is TGTGCCAGCAGTTTTCAACAGGGAAATTCACCCCTCCACTTT. Its protein product is CASSFQQGNSPLHF.

J is TRBJ2-7 and V is TRBV11-2; 7 bases match TRBD2. CDR1 is SGHAT, CDR2 FQNNGV, per germline. This CDR3 comprises 14 residues. J lost 3 bases, V lost 5 bases, and 7 bases had no gene match. This CDR3 is CASSQTRDYYEQYF. The CDR3 nucleotides are TGTGCCAGCAGCCAAACTAGGGACTACTACGAGCAGTACTTC. The entire variable domain, with the rest obtained from reference TRBV11-2 and TRBJ2-7, is as follows: EAGVAQSPRYKIIEKRQSVAFWCNPISGHATLYWYQQILGQGPKLLIQFQNNGVVDDSQLPKDRFSAERLKGVDSTLKIQPAKLEDSAVYLCASSQTRDYYEQYFGPGTRLTVT.

The chain employs TRBV15 and TRBJ1-2; no firm D call. This CDR3 is 12 amino acids long. V lost 2 bases and J lost 7, with 8 bases in between. Germline V gives CDR1 LNHNV, CDR2 YYDKDF (reference sequence). The CDR3 loop reads CATSRLGGGYTF. As DNA, the CDR3 is TGTGCCACCAGCAGACTCGGAGGTGGCTACACCTTC.

DNA of the CDR3: TGTGCCAGCTCACCAATTGTAACCGGGACAGGGGTTGAAAAACTGTTTTTT. Amino acid sequence: CASSPIVTGTGVEKLFF. This sequence joins TRBV18 and TRBJ1-4, with 10 positions matching TRBD1. The V segment lost 2 bases and the J segment 7 bases; nucleotides outside the gene matches: 10. The CDR3 length is 17 residues. In germline, CDR1 is KGHSH, CDR2 LQKENI.

This clone occurred a few times. The V gene is TRBV28, the J gene TRBJ1-2, with D uncertain. CDR1 MDHEN and CDR2 SYDVKM come from the germline V gene. Trimming left V 5 bases short and J 8 bases short, with 24 bases between. The length of the CDR3 is 16 residues. The CDR3 protein is CASSLLPDGSTRGYTF. CDR3 DNA: TGTGCCAGCAGTCTGCTCCCGGACGGCAGTACTAGAGGCTACACCTTC.

In this sample, this clone turned up once. J is TRBJ1-3 and V is TRBV21-1. TRBV21-1 is termed a pseudogene. The CDR3 length is 20 residues. The CDR3: CASSKAIPARGDHSGNTIYF. In DNA, the CDR3 is TGTGCCAGCAGCAAAGCTATACCGGCACGCGGGGACCACTCTGGAAACACCATATATTTT.

The chain carries TRBV28 and TRBJ1-3; perhaps TRBD1 as D (6 bases). The CDR3 extends over 15 amino acids. With 10 bases removed from V and 2 bases from J, the gap between germline ends came to 18 bases. Per the germline V gene, CDR1 is MDHEN and CDR2 is SYDVKM. CDR3 in DNA: TGTGCCATCAACGGGGGGGCTCGAGCTGGAAACACCATATATTTT. Protein: CAINGGARAGNTIYF.

The gene calls are TRBV28 and TRBJ2-7; 8 bases match TRBD1. V lost 2 bases, J lost 7 bases, and 7 bases stayed unmatched. The length of the CDR3 is 14 residues. Looked up from germline, CDR1 is MDHEN and CDR2 is SYDVKM. DNA for the CDR3: TGTGCCAGCAGTTTAGACAGGGGTTGGGGGGAGCAGTACTTC. Its protein is CASSLDRGWGEQYF.

The V gene is TRBV20-1, the J gene TRBJ2-1; maybe TRBD2 (6 bases). Germline loops: CDR1 DFQATT, CDR2 SNEGSKA (reference sequence). The length of the CDR3 is 11 residues. Trimming took 0 bases from V and 14 from J, leaving 11 bases between them. CDR3 bases: TGCAGTGCTAGAGATGGGACTGGGGAGTTCTTC. This codes for CSARDGTGEFF.

The chain has TRBV30 and TRBJ2-1, with TRBD1 matching 9 bases. The CDR3 is 12 amino acids. With 8 bases clipped from V and 10 bases from J, the junction kept 9 bases outside the gene matches. Germline CDR1 is GTSNPN and CDR2 is SVGIG (reference sequence). CDR3 nucleotide sequence: TGTGCCCGCCGACAGGGGGTGGGGGAGCAGTTCTTC. It specifies CARRQGVGEQFF. Looking up the rest from reference TRBV30 and TRBJ2-1 gives the full variable domain: SQTIHQWPATLVQPVGSPLSLECTVEGTSNPNLYWYRQAAGRGLQLLFYSVGIGQISSEVPQNLSASRPQDRQFILSSKKLLLSDSGFYLCARRQGVGEQFFGPGTRLTVL.

The rearrangement joins TRBV4-3 to TRBJ1-1; 10 nucleotides align to TRBD1. Germline V gene lookup returns CDR1 LGHNA and CDR2 YSLEER. This CDR3 comprises 15 residues. Trimming took 4 bases from V and 1 from J; bases not matched to a gene: 3. Written as DNA, the CDR3 is TGCGCCAGCAGCCTAAGGGACAGGGGGAACACTGAAGCTTTCTTT. The encoded protein is CASSLRDRGNTEAFF.

V and J are TRBV12-1 and TRBJ1-1; the table names TRBD1, a call not compared with the DNA. TRBV12-1 is a known pseudogene. This CDR3 has 15 amino acids. The CDR3 spells CASSVLVQGAPEAFF. In DNA, the CDR3 is TGTGCCAGCAGCGTATTAGTACAGGGGGCACCTGAAGCTTTCTTT.

This clone appeared once. The gene calls are TRBV30 and TRBJ1-1; 10 bases map to TRBD1. CDR1 and CDR2 (germline): GTSNPN, SVGIG (reference sequence). The CDR3 length is 13 residues. Trimming removed 2 bases from V and 9 bases from J; junction bases left unmatched: 6. For the CDR3, the DNA is TGTGCCTGGAGTTTACCGGGACAGGGGAAAGCTTTCTTT. Translating it yields CAWSLPGQGKAFF.

V and J are TRBV27 and TRBJ1-5, with TRBD1 identical over 9 bases. Germline V CDR1 and CDR2: MNHEY, SMNVEV (reference sequence). The CDR3 spans 14 residues. The V segment lost 2 bases and the J segment 7 bases; nucleotides outside the gene matches: 3. The CDR3 is CASSLPGQGQPQHF. CDR3 bases: TGTGCCAGCAGTTTACCGGGACAGGGCCAGCCCCAGCATTTT.

As DNA, the CDR3 is TGTGCCAGTAAACCCGGGACACGGGCACAGGGCTACACCTTC. This codes for CASKPGTRAQGYTF. V usage is TRBV19 and J usage is TRBJ1-2, with D tentatively TRBD1 (6 bases). CDR3 length: 14 residues. Trimming took off 7 bases at V and 8 bases at J, with 20 bases between the two ends. Germline loops: CDR1 LNHDA, CDR2 SQIVND (reference sequence).

The rearrangement uses TRBV25-1 and TRBJ1-2; D is undetermined. Per germline, CDR1 MGHDK and CDR2 SYGVNS. CDR3 length: 11 residues. Trimming left V 4 bases short and J 3 bases short, with 3 bases between. CDR3 coding DNA: TGTGCCAGCAGTGCCGACTATGGCTACACCTTC. This translates into CASSADYGYTF.

The rearrangement joins TRBV5-6 to TRBJ1-4; 7 bases agree with TRBD1. CDR1 and CDR2 from the germline V gene are SGHDT and YYEEEE. The CDR3 runs 15 residues. The trim removed 3 bases at V and 6 bases at J, leaving 8 bases unmatched. CDR3 in DNA: TGTGCCAGCAGCTGGGAACAGGGGAGATATGAAAAACTGTTTTTT. It encodes CASSWEQGRYEKLFF.

V gene TRBV19 combines with J gene TRBJ2-3, with D perhaps TRBD1 (5 bases). The ends were cut back, 1 base at V and 6 bases at J, with 8 bases in the middle. In germline, CDR1 is LNHDA, CDR2 SQIVND (reference sequence). The CDR3 spans 13 residues. CDR3 coding DNA: TGTGCCAGTAGTATAGTGCACAGGGATACGCAGTATTTT. Amino acid sequence: CASSIVHRDTQYF. Full variable domain (missing parts from reference TRBV19 and TRBJ2-3): DGGITQSPKYLFRKEGQNVTLSCEQNLNHDAMYWYRQDPGQGLRLIYYSQIVNDFQKGDIAEGYSVSREKKESFPLTVTSAQKNPTAFYLCASSIVHRDTQYFGPGTRLTVL.

The chain couples TRBV6-5 to TRBJ1-5; TRBD1 is a possible D gene (6 bases). Trimming shortened V by 5 bases and J by 0 bases, and 11 bases separated the two germline ends. The CDR3 sequence is 15 residues long. CDR1 is MNHEY, CDR2 SVGAGI, per germline. The CDR3 nucleotides read TGTGCCAGCAGTCCCGGACAGTATAGCAATCAGCCCCAGCATTTT. Protein sequence: CASSPGQYSNQPQHF.